This passage covers 6 T cell receptor beta chains from one sample sequenced in a study of T-cell memory formation after mild COVID-19. One entry per CDR3 protein, called by TCRdb with MiXCR from the 5' RACE reads. The data contain about 450,000 distinct CDR3 sequences, less than 25% of them singletons. The sequenced sample was PBMCs or a T cell subset sorted from them (not recorded which). The receptors come from an adult woman who had mild COVID-19 (a few samples of this study predate the infection). Cell type and time point are not known.

The sample holds a few counts of this clonotype. V is TRBV28 and J is TRBJ2-3, with D possibly being TRBD1 (10 bases). V was trimmed by 11 bases and J by 1 base, leaving 25 bases between them. The CDR3 loop spans 17 amino acids. Germline-derived CDR1 and CDR2 are MDHEN and SYDVKM. The CDR3: CAVGGQGLAGRTDTQYF. CDR3 bases: TGTGCCGTAGGGGGACAGGGGCTAGCGGGGCGCACAGATACGCAGTATTTT.

V usage is TRBV4-2 and J usage is TRBJ2-1; TRBD2 matches at 11 bases. Germline loops: CDR1 LGHNA, CDR2 YNFKEQ. Trimming at V came to 0 bases and at J to 12 bases, leaving 10 bases not matched to a gene. The CDR3 totals 16 residues. The CDR3, as DNA: TGTGCCAGCAGCCAAGATTATAGACTAGCGGGGTTTATGCAGTTCTTC. Residues: CASSQDYRLAGFMQFF.

This clonotype was seen more than once but under ten times. As DNA, the CDR3 is TGCAGTGCTCCACGGACGTTTTACAATGAGCAGTTCTTC. It yields the protein CSAPRTFYNEQFF. The chain uses TRBV20-1 and TRBJ2-1; D remains unclear. V lost 5 bases and J 4 bases, leaving 12 bases between the germline ends. The CDR3 loop spans 13 amino acids. Per the germline V gene, CDR1 is DFQATT and CDR2 is SNEGSKA (reference sequence).

The sample holds a few counts of this clonotype. V usage is TRBV3-1 and J usage is TRBJ1-5; tentatively, D is TRBD1 (6 bases). V was trimmed by 2 bases and J by 6 bases, leaving 14 bases between them. Germline values: CDR1 LGHDT, CDR2 YNNKEL (reference sequence). The CDR3 extends over 15 amino acids. In DNA, the CDR3 is TGTGCCAGCAGCCAACAACAGGGACTCAGTCAGCCCCAGCATTTT. Translation: CASSQQQGLSQPQHF.

This chain connects TRBV5-4 to TRBJ1-6; unclear D gene. Between the trimmed V and J ends, which lost 4 bases and 9 bases, there was a span of 17 bases. The CDR3 length is 15 residues. Germline V gene sequence: CDR1 SGHNT, CDR2 YYREEE (reference sequence). The CDR3, as DNA: TGTGCCAGCAGCCCCGGGAGGTGGGGTGGTTCACCCCTCCACTTT. It yields the protein CASSPGRWGGSPLHF. The complete variable domain, with remaining parts taken from reference TRBV5-4 and TRBJ1-6, reads ETGVTQSPTHLIKTRGQQVTLRCSSQSGHNTVSWYQQALGQGPQFIFQYYREEENGRGNFPPRFSGLQFPNYSSELNVNALELDDSALYLCASSPGRWGGSPLHFGNGTRLTVT.

The V gene is TRBV30, the J gene TRBJ1-5; D might be TRBD1 (6 bases). CDR1 and CDR2 from the germline V gene are GTSNPN and SVGIG (reference sequence). With 0 bases removed from V and 1 base from J, the gap between germline ends came to 13 bases. CDR3 size: 16 residues. The DNA of the CDR3 is TGTGCCTGGAGTGTGGGAGACAGGCTCAGCAATCAGCCCCAGCATTTT. Its protein is CAWSVGDRLSNQPQHF.